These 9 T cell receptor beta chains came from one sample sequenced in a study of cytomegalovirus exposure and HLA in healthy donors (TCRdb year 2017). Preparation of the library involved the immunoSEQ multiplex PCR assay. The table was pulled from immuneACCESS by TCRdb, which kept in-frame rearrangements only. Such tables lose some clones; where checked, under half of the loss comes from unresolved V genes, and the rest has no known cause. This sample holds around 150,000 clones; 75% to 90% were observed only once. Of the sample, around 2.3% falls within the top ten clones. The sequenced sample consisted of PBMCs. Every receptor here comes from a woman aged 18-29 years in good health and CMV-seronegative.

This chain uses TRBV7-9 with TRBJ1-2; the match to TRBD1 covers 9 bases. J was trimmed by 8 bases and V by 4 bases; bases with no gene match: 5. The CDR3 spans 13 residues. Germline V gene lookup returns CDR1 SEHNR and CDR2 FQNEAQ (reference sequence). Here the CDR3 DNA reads TGTGCCAGCAGCTCCTGGACAGGGGAAGGCTACACCTTC. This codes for CASSSWTGEGYTF.

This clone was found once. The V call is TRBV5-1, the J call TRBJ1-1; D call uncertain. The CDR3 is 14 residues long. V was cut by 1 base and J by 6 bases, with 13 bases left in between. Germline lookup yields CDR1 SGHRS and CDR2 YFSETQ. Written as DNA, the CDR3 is TGCGCCAGCAGCTTGTCGGGTCAAGGCGCTGAAGCTTTCTTT. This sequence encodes CASSLSGQGAEAFF.

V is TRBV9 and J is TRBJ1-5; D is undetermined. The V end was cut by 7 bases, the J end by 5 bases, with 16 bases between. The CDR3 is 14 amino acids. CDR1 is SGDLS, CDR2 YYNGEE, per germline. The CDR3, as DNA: TGTGCCAGCCGGTACCCGCGACAAGATCAGCCCCAGCATTTT. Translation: CASRYPRQDQPQHF. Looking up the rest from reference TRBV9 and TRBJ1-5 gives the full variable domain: DSGVTQTPKHLITATGQRVTLRCSPRSGDLSVYWYQQSLDQGLQFLIQYYNGEERAKGNILERFSAQQFPDLHSELNLSSLELGDSALYFCASRYPRQDQPQHFGDGTRLSIL.

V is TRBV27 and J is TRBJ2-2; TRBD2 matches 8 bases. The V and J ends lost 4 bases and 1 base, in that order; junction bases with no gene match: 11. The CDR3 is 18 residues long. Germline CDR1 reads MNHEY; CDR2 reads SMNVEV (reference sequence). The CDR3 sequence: CASSSPRVTSGNTGELFF. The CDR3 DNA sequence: TGTGCCAGCAGTTCCCCCCGGGTAACTAGCGGGAACACCGGGGAGCTGTTTTTT.

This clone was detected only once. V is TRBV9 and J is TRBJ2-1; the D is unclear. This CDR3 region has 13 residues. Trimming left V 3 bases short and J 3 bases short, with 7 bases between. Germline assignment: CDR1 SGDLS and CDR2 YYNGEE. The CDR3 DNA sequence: TGTGCCAGCAGCGCCTATTTCTACAATGAGCAGTTCTTC. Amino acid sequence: CASSAYFYNEQFF.

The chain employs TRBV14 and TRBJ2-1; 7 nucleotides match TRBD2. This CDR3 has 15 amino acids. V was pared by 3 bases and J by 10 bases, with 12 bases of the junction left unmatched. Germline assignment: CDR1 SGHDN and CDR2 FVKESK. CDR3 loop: CASSQRGSPGAEQFF. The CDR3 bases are TGTGCCAGCAGCCAGCGGGGGAGTCCGGGCGCAGAGCAGTTCTTC.

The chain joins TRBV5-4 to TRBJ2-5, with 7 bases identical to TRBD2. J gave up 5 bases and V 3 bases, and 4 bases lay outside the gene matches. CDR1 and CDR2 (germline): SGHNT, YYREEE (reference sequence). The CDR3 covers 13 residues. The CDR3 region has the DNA TGTGCCAGCAGCTGGGGACTACAGGAGACCCAGTACTTC. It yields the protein CASSWGLQETQYF.

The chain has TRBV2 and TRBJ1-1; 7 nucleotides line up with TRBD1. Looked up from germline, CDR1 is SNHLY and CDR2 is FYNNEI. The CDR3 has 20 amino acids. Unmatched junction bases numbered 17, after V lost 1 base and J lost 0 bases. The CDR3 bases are TGTGCCAGCAGTGAAGATATCATACTGTCGGGGGACAGACTGAACACTGAAGCTTTCTTT. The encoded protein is CASSEDIILSGDRLNTEAFF. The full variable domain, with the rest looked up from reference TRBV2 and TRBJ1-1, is EPEVTQTPSHQVTQMGQEVILRCVPISNHLYFYWYRQILGQKVEFLVSFYNNEISEKSEIFDDQFSVERPDGSNFTLKIRSTKLEDSAMYFCASSEDIILSGDRLNTEAFFGQGTRLTVV.

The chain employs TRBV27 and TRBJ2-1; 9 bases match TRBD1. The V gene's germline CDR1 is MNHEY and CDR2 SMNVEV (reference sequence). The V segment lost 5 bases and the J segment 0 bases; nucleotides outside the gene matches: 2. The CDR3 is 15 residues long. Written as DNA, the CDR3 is TGTGCCAGCAGTCCGGACAGGGGCTCCTACAATGAGCAGTTCTTC. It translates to CASSPDRGSYNEQFF.